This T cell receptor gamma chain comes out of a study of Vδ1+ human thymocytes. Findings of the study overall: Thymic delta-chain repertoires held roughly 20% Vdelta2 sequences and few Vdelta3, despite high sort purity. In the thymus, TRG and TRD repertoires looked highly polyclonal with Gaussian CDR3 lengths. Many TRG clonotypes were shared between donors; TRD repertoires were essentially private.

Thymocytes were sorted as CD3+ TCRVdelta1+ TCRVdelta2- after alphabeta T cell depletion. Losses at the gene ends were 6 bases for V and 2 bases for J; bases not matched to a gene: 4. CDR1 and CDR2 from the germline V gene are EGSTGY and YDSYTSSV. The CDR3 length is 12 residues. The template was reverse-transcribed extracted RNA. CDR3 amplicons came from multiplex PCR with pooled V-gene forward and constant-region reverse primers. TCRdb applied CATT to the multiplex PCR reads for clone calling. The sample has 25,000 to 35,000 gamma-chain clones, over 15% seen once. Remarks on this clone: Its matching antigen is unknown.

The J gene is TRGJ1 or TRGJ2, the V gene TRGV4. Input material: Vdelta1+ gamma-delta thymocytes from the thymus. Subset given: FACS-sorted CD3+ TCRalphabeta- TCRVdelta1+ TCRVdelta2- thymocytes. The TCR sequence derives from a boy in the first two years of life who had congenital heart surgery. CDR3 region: CATWLHYYKKLF. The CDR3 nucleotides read TGTGCCACCTGGTTGCATTATTATAAGAAACTCTTT.